A single sample gave rise to the 21 T cell receptor beta chains below, sequenced in a study of technical replicates of blood from a handful of donors. Measured with immunoSEQ multiplex PCR; TCRdb has only the in-frame clones, and not every one. The data show about 79,000 clones, more than 85% seen once. Sequenced input: T cells isolated from PBMCs. Receptors were obtained from a human donor in good health. Some clones in this sample may be carry-over from other donors' samples.

In its sample, this clone was seen once. The chain employs TRBV11-2 and TRBJ2-7, with TRBD2 identical over 10 bases. CDR3 length equals 15 residues. Looked up from germline, CDR1 is SGHAT and CDR2 is FQNNGV. V gave up 1 base and J gave up 3 bases; unmatched junction bases: 3. The CDR3 DNA reads TGTGCCAGCAGCTTAGGGGCTAGCGGGGGCTACGAGCAGTACTTC. Its translation is CASSLGASGGYEQYF.

The chain combines TRBV25-1 with TRBJ2-2; TRBD1 is a possible D gene (6 bases). CDR1 and CDR2 (germline): MGHDK, SYGVNS. The CDR3 loop spans 13 amino acids. Trimming removed 5 bases from V and 4 bases from J, with 8 bases in between. The CDR3 loop is CASSKGGTGELFF. CDR3 nucleotides: TGTGCCAGCAGTAAAGGGGGCACCGGGGAGCTGTTTTTT.

The chain couples TRBV13 to TRBJ2-2, with TRBD2 as a possible D gene (5 bases). Germline CDR1 PRHDT, CDR2 FYEKMQ (reference sequence). The CDR3 is made up of 15 amino acids. Trimming took off 5 bases at V and 5 bases at J, with 15 bases between the two ends. DNA of the CDR3: TGTGCCAGCAGCCCCACGCGGGCGCCAACCGGGGAGCTGTTTTTT. Translating gives CASSPTRAPTGELFF.

The chain couples TRBV19 to TRBJ1-1, with 7 bases aligning to TRBD1. CDR1 and CDR2 (germline): LNHDA, SQIVND (reference sequence). V was pared by 3 bases and J by 2 bases, with 6 bases of the junction left unmatched. The length of the CDR3 is 15 residues. The CDR3 protein is CASSIQGTANTEAFF. The CDR3, as DNA: TGTGCCAGTAGTATTCAAGGGACAGCTAACACTGAAGCTTTCTTT.

The chain carries TRBV27 and TRBJ1-2, with TRBD1 matching over 12 bases. Germline V CDR1 and CDR2: MNHEY, SMNVEV (reference sequence). V was pared by 6 bases and J by 6 bases, with 8 bases of the junction left unmatched. The CDR3 has 15 amino acids. The CDR3 region is CASRLLGTGGDGYTF. The CDR3 DNA reads as TGTGCCAGCAGGCTCCTCGGGACAGGGGGCGATGGCTACACCTTC.

The chain uses TRBV4-2 and TRBJ1-1; a possible D gene is TRBD1 (6 bases). This CDR3 has 14 residues. Germline CDR1 LGHNA, CDR2 YNFKEQ. The ends were cut back, 1 base at V and 8 bases at J, with 14 bases in the middle. Here the CDR3 DNA reads TGTGCCAGCAGCCAAGGTCAGGGGTTGAGAGAAGCTTTCTTT. Translation gives CASSQGQGLREAFF.

The chain employs TRBV5-5 and TRBJ2-6; 8 bases agree with TRBD2. The CDR3 covers 17 residues. Germline V gene lookup returns CDR1 SGHKS and CDR2 YYEKEE (reference sequence). The ends lost 4 bases at V and 2 bases at J; junction bases unmatched: 8. CDR3 DNA sequence: TGTGCCAGCAGCGTATTAGCGGGAATAGCTGGGGCCAACGTCCTGACTTTC. It codes for CASSVLAGIAGANVLTF.

The rearrangement uses TRBV10-1 and TRBJ2-2; 7 nucleotides align to TRBD1. The CDR3 is 14 residues long. The J segment lost 3 bases and the V segment lost 4 bases, leaving 2 bases of the junction unmatched. The germline V gene has CDR1 WNHNN and CDR2 SYGVQD (reference sequence). CDR3 coding DNA: TGCGCCAGCAGTGGGGACAGCTACACCGGGGAGCTGTTTTTT. Translation gives CASSGDSYTGELFF.

This chain links TRBV7-2 with TRBJ1-5, with 7 nucleotides matching TRBD1. The CDR3 covers 13 residues. CDR1 is SGHTA, CDR2 FQGNSA, per germline. The V and J ends lost 6 bases and 7 bases, in that order; junction bases with no gene match: 6. CDR3 sequence reads: CASSYRGDQPQHF. DNA of the CDR3: TGTGCCAGCAGTTACAGGGGCGACCAGCCCCAGCATTTT.

The genes are TRBV6-1 and TRBJ2-7; D is perhaps TRBD1 (6 bases). CDR1 MNHNS and CDR2 SASEGT come from the germline V gene. The CDR3 loop spans 14 amino acids. The V end lost 0 bases, the J end lost 8 bases, and 14 bases lay between the germline ends. The CDR3 protein is CASSEAITGRKQYF. CDR3 DNA: TGTGCCAGCAGTGAAGCTATCACAGGGAGAAAGCAGTACTTC.

The chain joins TRBV9 to TRBJ1-1; unclear D gene. The CDR3 covers 17 residues. CDR1 is SGDLS, CDR2 YYNGEE, per germline. Trimming took off 2 bases at V and 3 bases at J, with 20 bases between the two ends. CDR3 protein: CASSVRSVQDTYTEAFF. The CDR3 region has the DNA TGTGCCAGCAGCGTCCGGTCGGTTCAAGATACGTACACTGAAGCTTTCTTT.

V and J are TRBV6-1 and TRBJ1-4; TRBD1 might be the D (6 bases). V lost 7 bases to trimming and J lost 6 bases, with 15 bases between them. The CDR3 has 14 amino acids. The germline gives CDR1 MNHNS, CDR2 SASEGT. Here the CDR3 DNA reads TGTGCCAGCAATTCCGGGACACCCTATGAAAAACTGTTTTTT. It yields the protein CASNSGTPYEKLFF.

This chain links TRBV5-1 with TRBJ2-7, with 12 bases lining up with TRBD1. The CDR3 contains 17 residues. Germline-derived CDR1 and CDR2 are SGHRS and YFSETQ. V was pared by 3 bases and J by 4 bases, with 11 bases of the junction left unmatched. The CDR3 sequence: CASSSRDRGPGLYEQYF. The CDR3 bases are TGCGCCAGCAGCTCCAGGGACAGGGGGCCGGGGCTATACGAGCAGTACTTC.

J is TRBJ1-4 and V is TRBV10-3; D is ambiguous. The germline CDR1 and CDR2 sequences are ENHRY and SYGVKD. The CDR3 consists of 16 residues. Deletions cut 7 bases from V and 8 bases from J, with 23 bases between. Here the CDR3 reads CAIIRRTDQRGEKLFF. The CDR3 DNA reads TGTGCCATCATCCGGCGGACGGACCAGCGGGGAGAAAAACTGTTTTTT.

The chain joins TRBV19 to TRBJ2-7, with 10 bases fitting TRBD2. The CDR3 runs to 17 residues. The germline V gene encodes CDR1 LNHDA and CDR2 SQIVND (reference sequence). The V and J ends lost 4 bases and 7 bases, in that order; junction bases with no gene match: 16. CDR3 sequence (DNA): TGTGCCAGTAGTACAAAGTTATATAGCGGGAGGACGGAGGAGCAGTACTTC. Encoded protein: CASSTKLYSGRTEEQYF.

J is TRBJ2-1 and V is TRBV6-6, with 9 bases fitting TRBD2. Looked up from germline, CDR1 is MNHNY and CDR2 is SVGAGI (reference sequence). This CDR3 is 16 amino acids long. The V segment lost 3 bases and the J segment 4 bases; nucleotides outside the gene matches: 7. CDR3 nucleotides: TGTGCCAGCAGTTATAGTTTTAGCGGGGGTTACAATGAGCAGTTCTTC. Translated: CASSYSFSGGYNEQFF.

The genes are TRBV11-3 and TRBJ2-1; 9 bases agree with TRBD1. The length of the CDR3 is 17 residues. V lost 2 bases, J lost 6 bases, and 11 bases stayed unmatched. Per the germline V gene, CDR1 is SGHNT and CDR2 is YENEEA. CDR3 in amino acids: CASSLSVPGQGSNEQFF. The DNA for the CDR3 is TGTGCCAGCAGCTTATCAGTTCCGGGACAGGGATCCAATGAGCAGTTCTTC.

CDR3 nucleotides: TGTGCCAGCAGCTCGGGAGGGGGTCAGCCCCAGCATTTT. Translation: CASSSGGGQPQHF. The chain recombines TRBV7-2 with TRBJ1-5, with D possibly matching TRBD1 (6 bases). The CDR3 is made up of 13 amino acids. CDR1 is SGHTA and CDR2 is FQGNSA in the germline V gene. Trimming removed 4 bases at V and 6 bases at J, with 10 bases between.

The genes are TRBV2 and TRBJ1-4; 10 bases align to TRBD1. The CDR3 totals 15 residues. Trimming took 10 bases from V and 1 from J; bases not matched to a gene: 6. CDR1 SNHLY and CDR2 FYNNEI come from the germline V gene. CDR3 amino acids: CATTGQGVTNEKLFF. DNA of the CDR3: TGTGCCACTACCGGACAGGGGGTAACTAATGAAAAACTGTTTTTT. The whole variable domain, filled in from reference TRBV2 and TRBJ1-4, reads EPEVTQTPSHQVTQMGQEVILRCVPISNHLYFYWYRQILGQKVEFLVSFYNNEISEKSEIFDDQFSVERPDGSNFTLKIRSTKLEDSAMYFCATTGQGVTNEKLFFGSGTQLSVL.

This clone was detected a few times. The chain uses TRBV5-5 and TRBJ2-7; D gene ambiguous. Trimming removed 5 bases at V and 3 bases at J, with 6 bases between. Germline loops: CDR1 SGHKS, CDR2 YYEKEE (reference sequence). CDR3 length equals 11 residues. The DNA for the CDR3 is TGTGCCAGCAGTTACAGCTACGAGCAGTACTTC. Encoded protein: CASSYSYEQYF.

The rearrangement joins TRBV6-1 to TRBJ1-1; D might be TRBD1 (5 bases). Germline CDR1 is MNHNS and CDR2 is SASEGT. The germline V and J ends were trimmed by 6 bases and 6 bases, with 11 bases remaining between them. The CDR3 totals 12 residues. The CDR3 loop reads CASRNRYSEAFF. DNA of the CDR3: TGTGCCAGCAGAAACAGGTACTCTGAAGCTTTCTTT.